A selection of T cell receptor beta chains follows, all from one sample in a study of memory CD4+ T cells and cytomegalovirus serostatus. Generated by immunoSEQ multiplex PCR, the TCRdb table keeps only in-frame clones and is missing some. The sample contains tens of thousands of clones, about three quarters of which appear only once. The sequenced material came from memory CD4+ T cells from blood. The receptors were gathered from an adult in good health and CMV-seropositive. The CDR3 runs from the conserved cysteine through the conserved F or W. D genes are given only for firm matches. Clone size is stated in some rows and not others, as once, few, many or a class when expanded.

d_gene	v_gene	len	j_gene	abundance	CDR3aa	CDR3nt
TRBD1	TRBV7-6	11	TRBJ2-7	NA	CASSLRQGQYF	TGTGCCAGCAGCCTTAGACAGGGGCAGTACTTC
NA	TRBV9	14	TRBJ2-4	NA	CASSVGGVGDIQYF	TGTGCCAGCAGCGTAGGGGGTGTGGGGGACATTCAGTACTTC
NA	TRBV7-9	14	TRBJ2-1	NA	CASRVGQGYNEQFF	TGTGCCAGCAGGGTGGGTCAGGGCTACAATGAGCAGTTCTTC
NA	TRBV27	14	TRBJ2-7	NA	CASSFWGAPYEQYF	TGTGCCAGCAGTTTTTGGGGGGCCCCCTACGAGCAGTACTTC
NA	TRBV5-4	13	TRBJ2-7	NA	CASSPDRGYEQYF	TGTGCCAGCAGCCCGGATAGGGGGTACGAGCAGTACTTC
NA	TRBV6-5	12	TRBJ1-5	NA	CASSTTDQPQHF	TGTGCCAGCAGTACGACAGATCAGCCCCAGCATTTT
NA	TRBV12-5	15	TRBJ1-4	once	CASGLVTGSSEKLFF	TGTGCTAGTGGTTTGGTAACGGGTTCCAGTGAAAAACTGTTTTTT
NA	TRBV30	8	TRBJ2-7	NA	CAWISGAF	TGTGCCTGGATCTCCGGGGCCTTC
TRBD1	TRBV5-1	13	TRBJ2-5	NA	CASSKTGGVTQYF	TGCGCCAGCAGCAAAACAGGGGGAGTGACCCAGTACTTC
NA	TRBV7-9	17	TRBJ2-1	NA	CASSIVAVIGSYNEQFF	TGTGCCAGCAGTATTGTAGCAGTGATCGGTTCCTACAATGAGCAGTTCTTC
NA	TRBV7-3	13	TRBJ1-6	NA	CASSPGHNSPLHF	TGTGCCAGCAGCCCGGGGCATAATTCACCCCTCCACTTT
NA	TRBV10-3	14	TRBJ2-3	NA	CAISLSDTTDTQYF	TGTGCCATCAGTCTTAGCGACACCACAGATACGCAGTATTTT
NA	TRBV30	15	TRBJ1-1	NA	CAWSVRARVNTEAFF	TGTGCCTGGAGTGTACGGGCCCGGGTGAACACTGAAGCTTTCTTT
NA	TRBV2	13	TRBJ1-1	NA	CASRPGRDTEAFF	TGTGCCAGCCGTCCCGGGAGGGACACTGAAGCTTTCTTT
NA	TRBV27	15	TRBJ2-2	few	CASSNQGVNTGELFF	TGTGCCAGCAGCAACCAGGGAGTGAACACCGGGGAGCTGTTTTTT
TRBD1	TRBV27	14	TRBJ2-3	NA	CASSLQGDTDTQYF	TGTGCCAGCAGTTTACAGGGGGACACAGATACGCAGTATTTT
NA	TRBV7-2	13	TRBJ1-2	NA	CASSPGSNYGYTF	TGTGCCAGCAGCCCGGGTTCTAACTATGGCTACACCTTC
TRBD1	TRBV2	14	TRBJ2-2	NA	CASRPGTDTGELFF	TGTGCCAGCAGACCCGGGACAGACACCGGGGAGCTGTTTTTT
NA	TRBV19	13	TRBJ1-1	NA	CASSPRVTSEAFF	TGTGCCAGTAGTCCGCGGGTCACCTCGGAAGCTTTCTTT
TRBD1	TRBV19	15	TRBJ1-2	NA	CASSIAGQGASGYTF	TGTGCCAGTAGTATAGCGGGACAGGGGGCTTCTGGCTACACCTTC
NA	TRBV6-5	13	TRBJ2-5	NA	CASSRSGVETQYF	TGTGCCAGCAGCCGCTCAGGGGTTGAGACCCAGTACTTC
NA	TRBV19	16	TRBJ2-1	NA	CASSIQVAIPYNEQFF	TGTGCCAGTAGTATACAAGTCGCAATCCCCTACAATGAGCAGTTCTTC
NA	TRBV2	14	TRBJ1-1	few	CASSDRRQVRGAFF	TGTGCCAGCAGTGACCGACGACAGGTTCGCGGAGCTTTCTTT
TRBD1	TRBV5-6	15	TRBJ1-3	NA	CASTETGASGNTIYF	TGTGCCAGCACCGAAACAGGGGCCTCTGGAAACACCATATATTTT
TRBD1	TRBV6-1	13	TRBJ1-5	once	CASEDRSNQPQHF	TGTGCCAGCGAGGACAGGTCCAATCAGCCCCAGCATTTT
NA	TRBV7-2	14	TRBJ2-3	NA	CASSLSAGTDTQYF	TGTGCCAGCAGCTTATCGGCGGGGACAGATACGCAGTATTTT
NA	TRBV5-1	14	TRBJ2-5	NA	CASTPGSGLETQYF	TGCGCCAGCACCCCGGGGTCAGGTTTGGAGACCCAGTACTTC
TRBD2	TRBV2	15	TRBJ2-6	NA	CASRVLAAGANVLTF	TGTGCCAGCAGGGTCCTAGCGGCTGGGGCCAACGTCCTGACTTTC
NA	TRBV5-6	14	TRBJ1-6	few	CASSSGLLNSPLHF	TGTGCCAGCAGCTCGGGACTGTTGAATTCACCCCTCCACTTT